The 8 T cell receptor beta chains reported below all come from one sample, sequenced in a study of radiation and T cells in renal cell carcinoma (dated by TCRdb to about 2020). Library preparation employed the immunoSEQ multiplex PCR assay. The immuneACCESS repertoire file appears here via TCRdb, limited to in-frame rearrangements. These files lack a portion of the clones; in checked studies, under half of the deficit traces to unresolved V genes, and the cause of the others is not known. The table for this sample lists about 73,000 clones; around four fifths of them were counted only once. The ten largest clones take up 2% to 3% of the sample. The sample's time point label, decoded: blood 4 weeks post-SBRT, at nephrectomy. The treatment or condition label here, explained by the study, means: 15 Gy SBRT to primary tumor, nephrectomy 4 weeks later. This material consisted of blood, taken from a patient whose treatment included radiotherapy and nephrectomy. These TCRs come from an older woman with renal cell carcinoma.

V gene TRBV14 combines with J gene TRBJ2-2; 7 bases map to TRBD2. This CDR3 comprises 16 residues. The V segment lost 4 bases and the J segment 6 bases; nucleotides outside the gene matches: 11. Per the germline V gene, CDR1 is SGHDN and CDR2 is FVKESK. The CDR3 DNA sequence: TGTGCCAGCAGCCGTGAACCGGGACTATCCCCCGGGGAGCTGTTTTTT. It specifies CASSREPGLSPGELFF.

This chain links TRBV29-1 with TRBJ2-7; D is possibly TRBD1 or TRBD2 (5 bases each). CDR1 is SQVTM and CDR2 is ANQGSEA in the germline V gene. Trimming removed 5 bases from V and 0 bases from J, with 17 bases in between. The CDR3 covers 15 residues. This CDR3 is CSVHSGTASSYEQYF. The DNA for the CDR3 is TGCAGCGTTCATTCCGGGACGGCGAGCTCCTACGAGCAGTACTTC.

This clone occurred many times. This chain links TRBV4-1 with TRBJ1-1; the D is unclear. The length of the CDR3 is 15 residues. Germline-derived CDR1 and CDR2 are MGHRA and YSYEKL. Trimming left V 0 bases short and J 3 bases short, with 11 bases between. The CDR3 here is CASSQDDSGYTEAFF. DNA of the CDR3: TGCGCCAGCAGCCAAGATGATTCGGGTTACACTGAAGCTTTCTTT.

V is TRBV6-1 and J is TRBJ2-1; the match to TRBD1 covers 10 bases. Germline values: CDR1 MNHNS, CDR2 SASEGT. Trimming at V came to 3 bases and at J to 8 bases, leaving 7 bases not matched to a gene. There are 15 residues in the CDR3. CDR3 region: CASSDVGQGVYEQFF. CDR3 sequence (DNA): TGTGCCAGCAGTGACGTTGGACAGGGGGTCTATGAGCAGTTCTTC.

The chain couples TRBV6-5 to TRBJ1-1; 7 positions match TRBD1. The V segment lost 6 bases and the J segment 7 bases; nucleotides outside the gene matches: 11. This CDR3 contains 14 residues. The germline gives CDR1 MNHEY, CDR2 SVGAGI. CDR3: CASSPLGTAVEAFF. In DNA form, the CDR3 reads TGTGCCAGCAGCCCGCTAGGGACAGCGGTTGAAGCTTTCTTT.

The DNA of the CDR3 is TGTGCCAGCAGCTCCCAGGGACAGGGGACAGATACGCAGTATTTT. Translating gives CASSSQGQGTDTQYF. This chain uses TRBV9 with TRBJ2-3; 10 positions agree with TRBD1. The CDR3 is made up of 15 amino acids. V lost 4 bases to trimming and J lost 3 bases; unmatched junction nucleotides: 5. The germline V gene has CDR1 SGDLS and CDR2 YYNGEE.

In the case of this clone: The sample carries other DNA sequences with the same CDR3. This chain uses TRBV7-2 with TRBJ2-7; TRBD2 aligns across 8 bases. CDR3 length: 14 amino acids. With 0 bases clipped from V and 3 bases from J, the junction kept 1 base outside the gene matches. Germline V gene lookup returns CDR1 SGHTA and CDR2 FQGNSA. In DNA form, the CDR3 reads TGTGCCAGCAGCTTAGCCGGGGGGGACTACGAGCAGTACTTC. Translation: CASSLAGGDYEQYF.

This clone was counted a few times. The chain couples TRBV28 to TRBJ1-1, with D possibly being TRBD1 (5 bases). Per the germline V gene, CDR1 is MDHEN and CDR2 is SYDVKM. CDR3 size: 12 residues. Trimming shortened V by 5 bases and J by 12 bases, and 16 bases separated the two germline ends. The CDR3 bases are TGTGCCAGCAGTGTCAGGGATTGGGAAACTTTCTTT. This sequence encodes CASSVRDWETFF.